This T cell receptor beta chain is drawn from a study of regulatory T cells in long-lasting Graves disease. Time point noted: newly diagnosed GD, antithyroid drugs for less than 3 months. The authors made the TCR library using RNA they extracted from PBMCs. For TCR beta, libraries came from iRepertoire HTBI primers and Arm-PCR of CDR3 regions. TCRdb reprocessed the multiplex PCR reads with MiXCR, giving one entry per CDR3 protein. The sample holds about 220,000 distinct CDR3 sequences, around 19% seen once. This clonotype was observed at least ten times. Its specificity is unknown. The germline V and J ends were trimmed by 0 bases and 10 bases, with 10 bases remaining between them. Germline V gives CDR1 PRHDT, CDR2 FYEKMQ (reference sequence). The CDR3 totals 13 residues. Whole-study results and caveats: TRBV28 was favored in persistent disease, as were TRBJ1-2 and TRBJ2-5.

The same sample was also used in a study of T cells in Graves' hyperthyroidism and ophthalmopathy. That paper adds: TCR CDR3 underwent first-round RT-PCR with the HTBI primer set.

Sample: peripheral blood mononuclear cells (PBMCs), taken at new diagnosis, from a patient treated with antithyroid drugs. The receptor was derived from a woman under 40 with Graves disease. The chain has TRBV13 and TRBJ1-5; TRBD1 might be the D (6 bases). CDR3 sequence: CASSLGQGGPQHF. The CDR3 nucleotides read TGTGCCAGCAGCTTAGGCCAAGGGGGACCCCAGCATTTT.